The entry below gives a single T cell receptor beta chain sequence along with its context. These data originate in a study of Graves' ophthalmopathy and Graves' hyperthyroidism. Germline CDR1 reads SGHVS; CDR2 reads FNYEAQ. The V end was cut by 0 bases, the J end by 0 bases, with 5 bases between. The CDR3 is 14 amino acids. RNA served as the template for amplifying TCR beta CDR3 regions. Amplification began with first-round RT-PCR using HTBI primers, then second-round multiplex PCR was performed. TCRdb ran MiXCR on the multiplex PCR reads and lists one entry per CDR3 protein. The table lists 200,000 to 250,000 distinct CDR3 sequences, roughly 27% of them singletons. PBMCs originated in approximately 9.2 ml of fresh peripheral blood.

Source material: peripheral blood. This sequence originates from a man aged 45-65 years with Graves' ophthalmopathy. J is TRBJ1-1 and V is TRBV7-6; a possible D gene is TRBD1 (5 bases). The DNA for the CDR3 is TGTGCCAGCAGCTTAGCACAGGTGAACACTGAAGCTTTCTTT. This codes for CASSLAQVNTEAFF.